The 2 T cell receptor beta chains reported below all come from one sample, sequenced in a study of blood T cell repertoires in COVID-19. Sequencing was performed with immunoSEQ multiplex PCR; in TCRdb, only in-frame clones are kept and a portion is missing. Among about 170,000 clones, around 90% were seen once, and the ten largest hold around a quarter. The sequenced material came from peripheral blood. Every receptor here comes from a man aged 55 to 70 with acute or convalescent COVID-19.

This rearrangement joins TRBV7-2 to TRBJ2-5; maybe TRBD2 (5 bases). V was shortened by 8 bases and J by 5 bases, with 6 bases between the two germline ends. Germline V lookup: CDR1 SGHTA, CDR2 FQGNSA. This CDR3 spans 10 amino acids. The CDR3 coding sequence is TGTGCCAGCCGAGGGGAGACCCAGTACTTC. This codes for CASRGETQYF. The full variable domain, completed using reference TRBV7-2 and TRBJ2-5, is GAGVSQSPSNKVTEKGKDVELRCDPISGHTALYWYRQSLGQGLEFLIYFQGNSAPDKSGLPSDRFSAERTGGSVSTLTIQRTQQEDSAVYLCASRGETQYFGPGTRLLVL.

The chain combines TRBV11-2 with TRBJ1-5; a weak D match, TRBD1 (6 bases). This CDR3 is 16 amino acids long. CDR1 is SGHAT, CDR2 FQNNGV, per germline. V was clipped by 1 base and J by 7 bases, with 17 bases between them. CDR3 bases: TGTGCCAGCAGCTTAGGCGGGAGGGGGAGGAACCAGCCCCAGCATTTT. Its protein product is CASSLGGRGRNQPQHF.